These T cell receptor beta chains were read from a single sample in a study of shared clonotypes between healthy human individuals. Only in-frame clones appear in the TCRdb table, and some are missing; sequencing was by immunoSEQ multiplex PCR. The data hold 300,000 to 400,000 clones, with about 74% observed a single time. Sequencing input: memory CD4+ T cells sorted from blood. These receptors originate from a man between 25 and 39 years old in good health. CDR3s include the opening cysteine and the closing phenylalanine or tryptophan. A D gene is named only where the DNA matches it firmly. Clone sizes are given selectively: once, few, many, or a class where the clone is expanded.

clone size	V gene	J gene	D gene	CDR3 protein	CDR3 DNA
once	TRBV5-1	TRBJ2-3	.	CASNLDSHTDTQYF	TGCGCCAGCAACTTAGACAGTCATACAGATACGCAGTATTTT
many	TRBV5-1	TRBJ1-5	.	CASRPSTDRSQPQHF	TGCGCCAGCAGACCGTCCACCGACAGGTCTCAGCCCCAGCATTTT
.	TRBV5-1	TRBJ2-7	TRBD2	CASSLVAGGDEQYF	TGCGCCAGCAGCTTGGTGGCGGGAGGCGACGAGCAGTACTTC
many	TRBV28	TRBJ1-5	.	CASSSGGSNQPQHF	TGTGCCAGCAGTTCCGGGGGTAGCAATCAGCCCCAGCATTTT
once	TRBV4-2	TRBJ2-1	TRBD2	CASSQDKGLARPEQFF	TGTGCCAGCAGCCAAGATAAGGGACTAGCGCGCCCCGAGCAGTTCTTC
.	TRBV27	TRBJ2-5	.	CASSLRKETYQETQYF	TGTGCCAGCAGTTTGAGGAAAGAGACGTACCAAGAGACCCAGTACTTC
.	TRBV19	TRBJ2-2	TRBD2	CATSSGRAGGELFF	TGTGCCACATCTAGCGGGAGGGCCGGCGGGGAGCTGTTTTTT
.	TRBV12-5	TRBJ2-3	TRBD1	CASAPGQGSPDTQYF	TGTGCTAGTGCTCCGGGACAGGGGTCCCCAGATACGCAGTATTTT
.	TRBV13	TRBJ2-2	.	CASSLEGLATSTGELFF	TGTGCCAGCAGCTTAGAGGGGCTAGCGACTTCCACCGGGGAGCTGTTTTTT
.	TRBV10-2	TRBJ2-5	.	CASSPTWAGETQYF	TGCGCCAGCAGTCCCACCTGGGCAGGCGAGACCCAGTACTTC
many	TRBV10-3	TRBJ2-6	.	CAIGGLTQRASSGANVLTF	TGTGCCATCGGAGGACTCACACAGCGGGCCAGCTCTGGGGCCAACGTCCTGACTTTC
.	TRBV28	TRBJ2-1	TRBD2	CASSPLAGEQFF	TGTGCCAGCAGTCCACTAGCGGGTGAGCAGTTCTTC
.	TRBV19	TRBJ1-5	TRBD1	CASSSIRDRVGLSNQPQHF	TGTGCCAGTAGTAGCATCAGGGACAGGGTCGGACTTAGCAATCAGCCCCAGCATTTT
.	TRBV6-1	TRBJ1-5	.	CASSEARNQPQHF	TGTGCCAGCAGTGAAGCCCGTAATCAGCCCCAGCATTTT
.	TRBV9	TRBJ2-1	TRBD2	CASSVDPGTSGGGYNEQFF	TGTGCCAGCAGCGTAGACCCCGGGACTAGCGGGGGAGGTTACAATGAGCAGTTCTTC
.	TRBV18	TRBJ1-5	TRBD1	CASSTAGTGANQPQHF	TGTGCCAGCTCCACAGCCGGGACAGGCGCCAATCAGCCCCAGCATTTT
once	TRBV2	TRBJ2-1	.	CASIYYNEQFF	TGTGCCAGCATATACTACAATGAGCAGTTCTTC
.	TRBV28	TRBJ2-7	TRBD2	CASSHAGRGTYEQYF	TGTGCCAGCAGTCACGCAGGGAGGGGAACCTACGAGCAGTACTTC
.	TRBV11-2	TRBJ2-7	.	CASSLAARAYEQYF	TGTGCCAGCAGCTTAGCAGCCAGAGCCTACGAGCAGTACTTC
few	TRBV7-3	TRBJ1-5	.	CASSLDSGRPQHF	TGTGCCAGCAGCCTCGACTCCGGGAGGCCCCAGCATTTT
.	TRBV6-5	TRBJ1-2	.	CASRPRTDGYTF	TGTGCCAGCAGACCTAGGACGGATGGCTACACCTTC
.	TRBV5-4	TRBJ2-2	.	CASSLGADFSGELFF	TGTGCCAGCAGCTTGGGTGCGGACTTTAGCGGGGAGCTGTTTTTT
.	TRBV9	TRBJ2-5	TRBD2	CASSFGTSGRQETQYF	TGTGCCAGCAGCTTCGGGACTAGCGGGAGGCAAGAGACCCAGTACTTC
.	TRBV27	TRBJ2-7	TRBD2	CASSFQAGVYEQYF	TGTGCCAGCAGTTTCCAAGCGGGAGTCTACGAGCAGTACTTC
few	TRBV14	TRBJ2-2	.	CASKEGADNTGELFF	TGTGCCAGCAAGGAGGGGGCGGATAACACCGGGGAGCTGTTTTTT
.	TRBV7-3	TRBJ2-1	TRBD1	CASSLAGGEQFF	TGTGCCAGCAGCTTAGCAGGGGGCGAGCAGTTCTTC
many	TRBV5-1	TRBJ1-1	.	CASSLGVLGDEAFF	TGCGCCAGCAGCTTGGGGGTCTTGGGGGATGAAGCTTTCTTT
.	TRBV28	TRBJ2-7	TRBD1	CASSPGGGQGGFKQYF	TGTGCCAGCAGTCCAGGGGGCGGGCAGGGTGGCTTCAAGCAGTACTTC
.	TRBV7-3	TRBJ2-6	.	CASSSQTGPLANVLTF	TGTGCCAGCAGCTCTCAGACAGGTCCATTGGCCAACGTCCTGACTTTC
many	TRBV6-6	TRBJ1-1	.	CASRPPTDNTEAFF	TGTGCCAGCAGACCCCCTACAGATAACACTGAAGCTTTCTTT